This record looks at one T cell receptor (beta chain) sequence and its context. Its antigen is not identified. V lost 6 bases and J lost 13; bases outside the gene matches: 22. CDR3 length equals 15 residues. Germline CDR1 DFQATT, CDR2 SNEGSKA (reference sequence). The source of the sample is a study of T-cell reconstitution after alpha-beta-depleted transplantation in children. The authors prepared the TCRbeta library with unique molecular identifiers. TCRdb redid the calling of the PCR reads with MiXCR, one entry per CDR3 protein. The sample lists just under 150,000 distinct CDR3 sequences, more than 8% occurring once. Study-wide results and caveats: Roughly two months post-transplant, alpha-beta T cells reportedly originated from several hundred graft clones that had expanded. The authors attributed T-cell counts and diversity one year after transplant mostly to newly produced T cells.

The sequenced sample was PBMCs, mostly from graft donor cells, obtained 180 days after TCRalphabeta/CD19-depleted stem cell transplant. This clonotype was sampled from a female patient aged 2 to 10 who had a stem cell transplant for congenital amegakaryocytic thrombocytopenia, so the T cells may come from the graft donor. The J gene is TRBJ2-7, the V gene TRBV20-1; TRBD2 aligns across 9 bases. The DNA for the CDR3 is TGCAGTGCCTCACGTCCTAGCGGGGTGGGGTACGGACAATACTTC. Translating it yields CSASRPSGVGYGQYF.